This record concerns one T cell receptor (beta chain) sequence. Clones were sequenced by immunoSEQ multiplex PCR, and TCRdb holds only the in-frame ones, with some missing. This sample has approximately 230,000 clones, with around nine tenths found just once. This record belongs to a study of blood T cell repertoires in COVID-19. The trim removed 3 bases at V and 6 bases at J, leaving 8 bases unmatched. The CDR3 spans 15 residues. Germline CDR1 is SGDLS and CDR2 is YYNGEE. Sequencing was carried out using PBMCs or T cells enriched from blood (not recorded which). The rearrangement joins TRBV9 to TRBJ1-5; TRBD1 matches at 8 bases. The sequence derives from a woman between 18 and 29 years old who had recovered from COVID-19. CDR3 coding DNA: TGTGCCAGCAGCGACGGACAGGGCTTAGGTCAGCCCCAGCATTTT. It yields the protein CASSDGQGLGQPQHF. Full variable domain (remainder filled in from reference TRBV9 and TRBJ1-5): DSGVTQTPKHLITATGQRVTLRCSPRSGDLSVYWYQQSLDQGLQFLIQYYNGEERAKGNILERFSAQQFPDLHSELNLSSLELGDSALYFCASSDGQGLGQPQHFGDGTRLSIL.